This TCR beta chain was captured by sequencing in a study of T-cell reconstitution after alpha-beta-depleted transplantation in children. This clonotype was observed a handful of times. Its antigen remains unknown. TCRbeta library construction was performed incorporating unique molecular identifiers. Using its own MiXCR run on the PCR reads, TCRdb lists one record per CDR3 protein. The data hold a few hundred thousand distinct CDR3 sequences, with over 25% observed a single time. This CDR3 contains 14 residues. The ends were cut back, 3 bases at V and 4 bases at J, with 14 bases in the middle. CDR1 and CDR2 (germline): DFQATT, SNEGSKA (reference sequence). Points from the study as a whole: Most T-cell counts and diversity one year after the transplant came from T cells that were newly produced. Diversity of TCRbeta at day 60 was high in some patients, arising from surviving recipient T cells and thymic progenitors. Expanded clones from the graft, numbering several hundred, reportedly supplied alpha-beta T cells about two months after transplant.

This TCR came from a boy under two years old with Wiskott-Aldrich syndrome, due to receive a stem cell transplant. The sequences come from PBMCs, collected before TCRalphabeta/CD19-depleted stem cell transplant. The rearrangement uses TRBV20-1 and TRBJ2-3; possibly TRBD1 or TRBD2 for D (6 bases each). CDR3 residues: CSARTRGGADTQYF. DNA for the CDR3: TGCAGTGCTAGGACCAGGGGAGGCGCAGATACGCAGTATTTT.